This T cell receptor (beta chain) was recorded in a study of vaccination and CD4 T cells after COVID-19. Turning to the study itself: Overlapping peptides of the spike proteins of SARS-CoV-2, HCoV-NL63, HCoV-OC43 and HCoV-229E were used for cell stimulation.

Germline CDR1 and CDR2: MGHDK and SYGVNS. This CDR3 spans 15 amino acids. J gave up 0 bases and V 4 bases, and 1 base lay outside the gene matches. In the case of this clonotype: Its antigen is as yet unknown.

Treatment noted: 10-day PBMC culture with coronavirus spike peptide pools or control peptides (ViraFEST assay). Researchers reported culturing approximately 2 million PBMCs per well with approximately 10 IU/ml IL-2 and about 9 ug/ml peptide pools. After culture for approximately nine days, isolation of CD4+ T cells was performed by negative selection. Sequencing of the DNA from cultured CD4+ T cells was carried out with the Oncomine TCR Beta short-read assay. TCRdb processed the PCR reads anew with MiXCR; each CDR3 protein has one entry. Among 25,000 or so distinct CDR3 sequences listed, roughly 65% were seen once.

This chain uses TRBV25-1 with TRBJ2-5, with TRBD1 identical over 11 bases. Here the sequenced sample was CD4+ T cells from blood, cultured in vitro, taken after SARS-CoV-2 vaccination. The sequence was collected from a human donor who received a COVID-19 vaccine. CDR3 loop: CASSGTGGDQETQYF. In nucleotides, the CDR3 is TGTGCCAGCAGTGGGACAGGGGGCGACCAAGAGACCCAGTACTTC.